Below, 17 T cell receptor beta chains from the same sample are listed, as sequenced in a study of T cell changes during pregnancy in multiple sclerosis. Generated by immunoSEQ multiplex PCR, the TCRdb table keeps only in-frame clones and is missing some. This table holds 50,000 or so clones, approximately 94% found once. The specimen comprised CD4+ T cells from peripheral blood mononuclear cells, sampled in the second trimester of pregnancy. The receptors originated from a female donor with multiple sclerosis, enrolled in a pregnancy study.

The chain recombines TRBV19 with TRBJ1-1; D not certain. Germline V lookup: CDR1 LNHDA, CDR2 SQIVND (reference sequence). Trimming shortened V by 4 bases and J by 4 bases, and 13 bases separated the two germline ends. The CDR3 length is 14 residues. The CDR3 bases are TGTGCCAGTAGTACTCCAGGACGGGGCACTGAAGCTTTCTTT. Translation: CASSTPGRGTEAFF.

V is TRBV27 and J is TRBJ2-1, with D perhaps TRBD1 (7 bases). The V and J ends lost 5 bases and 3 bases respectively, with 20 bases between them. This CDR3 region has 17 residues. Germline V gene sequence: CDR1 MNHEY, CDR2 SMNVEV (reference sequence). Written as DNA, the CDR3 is TGTGCCAGCAGTGTCACAGGGGTGCGGGATCTCTACAATGAGCAGTTCTTC. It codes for CASSVTGVRDLYNEQFF.

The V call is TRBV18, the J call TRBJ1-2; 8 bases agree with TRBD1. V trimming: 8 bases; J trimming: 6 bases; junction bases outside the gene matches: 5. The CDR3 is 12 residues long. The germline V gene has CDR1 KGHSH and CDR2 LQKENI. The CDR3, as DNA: TGTGCCAGCGACGCAGGGGGCAATGGCTACACCTTC. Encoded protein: CASDAGGNGYTF.

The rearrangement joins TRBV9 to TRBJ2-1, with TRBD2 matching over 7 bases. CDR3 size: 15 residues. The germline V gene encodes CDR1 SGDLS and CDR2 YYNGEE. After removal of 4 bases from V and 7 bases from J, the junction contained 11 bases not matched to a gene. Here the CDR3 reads CASSPGLAAGNEQFF. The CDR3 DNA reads TGTGCCAGCAGCCCGGGGCTAGCGGCGGGGAATGAGCAGTTCTTC.

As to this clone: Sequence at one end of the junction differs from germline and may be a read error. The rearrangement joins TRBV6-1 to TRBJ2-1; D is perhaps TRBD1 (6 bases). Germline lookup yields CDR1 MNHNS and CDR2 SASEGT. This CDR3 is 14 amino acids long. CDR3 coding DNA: TGTGCCAGCAGGGAAGGGACACAATACAATGAGCAGTTCTTC. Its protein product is CASREGTQYNEQFF.

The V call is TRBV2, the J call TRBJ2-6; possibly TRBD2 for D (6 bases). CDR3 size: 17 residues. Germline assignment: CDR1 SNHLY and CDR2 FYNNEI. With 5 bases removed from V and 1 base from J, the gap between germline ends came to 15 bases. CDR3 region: CASSTGLQRSGANVLTF. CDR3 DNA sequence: TGTGCCAGCAGTACGGGACTTCAGAGATCTGGGGCCAACGTCCTGACTTTC.

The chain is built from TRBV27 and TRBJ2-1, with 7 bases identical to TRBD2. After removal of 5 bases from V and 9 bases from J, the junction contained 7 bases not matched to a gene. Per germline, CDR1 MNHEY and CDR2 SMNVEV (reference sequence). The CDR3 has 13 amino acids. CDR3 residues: CASSPSTSPEQFF. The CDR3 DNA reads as TGTGCCAGCAGTCCATCGACTAGCCCTGAGCAGTTCTTC.

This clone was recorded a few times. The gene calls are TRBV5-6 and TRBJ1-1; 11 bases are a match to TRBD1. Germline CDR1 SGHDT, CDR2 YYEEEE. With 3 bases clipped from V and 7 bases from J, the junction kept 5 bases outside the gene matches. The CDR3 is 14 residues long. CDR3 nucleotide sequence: TGTGCCAGCAGCTCGGACAGGGGGCTTGGTGAAGCTTTCTTT. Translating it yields CASSSDRGLGEAFF.

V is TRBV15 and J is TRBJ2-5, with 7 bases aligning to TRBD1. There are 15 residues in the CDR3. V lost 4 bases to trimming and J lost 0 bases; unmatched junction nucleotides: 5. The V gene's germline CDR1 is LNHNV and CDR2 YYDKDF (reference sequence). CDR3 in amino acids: CATSTAQGDQETQYF. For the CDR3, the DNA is TGTGCCACCAGCACCGCCCAGGGGGACCAAGAGACCCAGTACTTC.

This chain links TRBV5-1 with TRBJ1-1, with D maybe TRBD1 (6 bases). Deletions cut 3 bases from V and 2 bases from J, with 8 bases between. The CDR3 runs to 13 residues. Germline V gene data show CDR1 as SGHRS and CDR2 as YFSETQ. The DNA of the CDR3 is TGCGCCAGCAGCTGGACAGCTAACACTGAAGCTTTCTTT. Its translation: CASSWTANTEAFF. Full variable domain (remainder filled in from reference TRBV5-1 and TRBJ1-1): KAGVTQTPRYLIKTRGQQVTLSCSPISGHRSVSWYQQTPGQGLQFLFEYFSETQRNKGNFPGRFSGRQFSNSRSEMNVSTLELGDSALYLCASSWTANTEAFFGQGTRLTVV.

CDR3 residues: CAIRGTGTLTEAFF. The CDR3 coding sequence is TGTGCCATCAGAGGGACAGGGACTTTAACTGAAGCTTTCTTT. The chain combines TRBV10-3 with TRBJ1-1, with 9 bases that match TRBD1. The CDR3 totals 14 residues. V trimming: 6 bases; J trimming: 5 bases; junction bases outside the gene matches: 7. Per germline, CDR1 ENHRY and CDR2 SYGVKD.

The DNA for the CDR3 is TGCGCCAGCAGCTTAACAGGGTCTGCCTATGGCTACACCTTC. Translated, it gives CASSLTGSAYGYTF. The rearrangement joins TRBV5-1 to TRBJ1-2, with D maybe TRBD1 (6 bases). Trimming took 2 bases from V and 4 from J, leaving 12 bases between them. Germline lookup yields CDR1 SGHRS and CDR2 YFSETQ. The CDR3 has 14 amino acids.

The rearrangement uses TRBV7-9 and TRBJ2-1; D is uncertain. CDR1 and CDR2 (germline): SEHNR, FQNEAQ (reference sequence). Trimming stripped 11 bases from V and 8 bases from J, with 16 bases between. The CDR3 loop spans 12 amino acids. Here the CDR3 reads CAPVPSLYEQFF. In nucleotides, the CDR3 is TGTGCCCCCGTACCTAGTTTGTATGAGCAGTTCTTC.

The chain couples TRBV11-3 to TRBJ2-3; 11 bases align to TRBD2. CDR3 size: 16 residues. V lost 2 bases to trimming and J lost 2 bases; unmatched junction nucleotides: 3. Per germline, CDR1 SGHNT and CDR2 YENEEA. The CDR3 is CASSLTTSGDTDTQYF. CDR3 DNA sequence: TGTGCCAGCAGCTTAACGACTAGCGGGGACACAGATACGCAGTATTTT.

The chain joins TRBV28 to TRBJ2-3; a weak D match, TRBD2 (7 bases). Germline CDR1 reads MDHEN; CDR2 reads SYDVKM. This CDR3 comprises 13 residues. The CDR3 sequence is CAGGAGATDTQYF. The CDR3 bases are TGTGCGGGGGGGGCGGGGGCGACAGATACGCAGTATTTT.

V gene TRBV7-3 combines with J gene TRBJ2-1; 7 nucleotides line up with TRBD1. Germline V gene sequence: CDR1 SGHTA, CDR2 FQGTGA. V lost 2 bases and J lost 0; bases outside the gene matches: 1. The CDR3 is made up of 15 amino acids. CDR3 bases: TGTGCCAGCAGCTTAGGGACAGTCTCCTACAATGAGCAGTTCTTC. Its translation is CASSLGTVSYNEQFF.

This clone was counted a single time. The CDR3 nucleotides read TGTGCCAGCTCACAATGGGAAGGCAGGGCGCACAATGAGCAGTTCTTC. Residues: CASSQWEGRAHNEQFF. This rearrangement joins TRBV18 to TRBJ2-1, with a weak D call TRBD1 (5 bases). Germline V gene lookup returns CDR1 KGHSH and CDR2 LQKENI. Trimming removed 4 bases from V and 5 bases from J, with 18 bases in between. The CDR3 contains 16 residues.